Listed below are T cell receptor beta chains from one sample, sequenced in a study of T cells in localized non-small cell lung cancer. The data were produced by immunoSEQ multiplex PCR, yet TCRdb's version contains in-frame clones alone and is incomplete. The table has 60,000 to 65,000 clones, 75% to 90% seen once; the top ten hold nearly 2%. Sequences were derived from peripheral blood, sampled before any cancer treatment. These receptors were obtained from a woman aged 40 to 75 with stage I lung adenocarcinoma. CDR3s include the opening cysteine and the closing phenylalanine or tryptophan. Each record gives: V gene, J gene, CDR3 protein.

>TRBV6-5|TRBJ1-1
CASNEQGHTEAFF
>TRBV4-1|TRBJ1-1
CASSQEWVRLNTEAFF
>TRBV7-9|TRBJ2-4
CASSFTGNIQYF
>TRBV10-2|TRBJ1-1
CASSSTGNTEAFF
>TRBV28|TRBJ1-1
CASTFSSTGNTEAFF
>TRBV11-2|TRBJ2-1
CASSYGSVADEQFF
>TRBV19|TRBJ2-2
CASSIHNTGELFF
>TRBV6-1|TRBJ1-4
CASSEAREKLFF
>TRBV11-2|TRBJ1-1
CASSLARGTMNTEAFF
>TRBV10-3|TRBJ1-2
CAISESTAVYGYTF
>TRBV29-1|TRBJ1-3
CSVLTRGGAGNTIYF
>TRBV7-4|TRBJ1-5
CASSLEDGYSNQPQHF
>TRBV4-2|TRBJ1-1
CASSQPGGRMNTEAFF
>TRBV9|TRBJ1-3
CASSPQTGSGNTIYF
>TRBV7-6|TRBJ1-4
CASSLGGQFNEKLFF
>TRBV7-8|TRBJ1-1
CASSLELGQQNTEAFF
>TRBV5-1|TRBJ2-3
CASSLGGTSTDTQYF
>TRBV15|TRBJ1-2
CATSWRTGTLHGYTF
>TRBV9|TRBJ2-7
CASSTGQGASPSAYEQYF
>TRBV30|TRBJ2-5
CAWSVGPGKTSGRAGKTQYF
>TRBV29-1|TRBJ2-7
CSVEGSGLREQYF
>TRBV5-6|TRBJ1-2
CASSFKSAGGQRYTF
>TRBV9|TRBJ1-1
CASSPSGGVGTEAFF
>TRBV19|TRBJ1-1
CASTLGRAEAFF
>TRBV5-1|TRBJ2-3
CASQGAGTTDTQYF
>TRBV7-2|TRBJ1-5
CASQFITDQPQHF
>TRBV11-3|TRBJ2-1
CASSKTVSPHNEQFF
>TRBV6-5|TRBJ2-7
CASSYTTGVNDEQYF
>TRBV9|TRBJ2-1
CASTVSGSHNEQFF
>TRBV29-1|TRBJ2-3
CSGHPSSTDTQYF
>TRBV5-5|TRBJ1-5
CASSLDLSNQPQHF
>TRBV11-3|TRBJ2-1
CASSFSGGASNNEQFF
>TRBV7-8|TRBJ1-2
CASSLGRANYGYTF
>TRBV25-1|TRBJ1-1
CASRSWGGAEAFF
>TRBV9|TRBJ1-5
CASSVDYSNQPQHF
>TRBV6-5|TRBJ2-7
CASRTGTGAGEQYF
>TRBV7-2|TRBJ2-3
CASSPIGGGQGVDTQYF
>TRBV11-2|TRBJ2-1
CASSPISGSSYNEQFF
>TRBV7-9|TRBJ2-3
CASSLDWGRDTQYF
>TRBV27|TRBJ2-3
CASSLSGRTQYF
>TRBV4-3|TRBJ2-1
CASSQRLAGVIGDNEQFF
>TRBV18|TRBJ1-1
CASSLGQMENTEAFF
>TRBV10-3|TRBJ2-3
CAISESWEAARTDTQYF
>TRBV7-8|TRBJ1-4
CASSNRRWSANEKLFF
>TRBV2|TRBJ2-5
CASSPRLAGGETQYF
>TRBV6-5|TRBJ1-5
CASSSGQGNQPQHF
>TRBV6-1|TRBJ2-7
CASSGAGYEQYF